The present TCR beta chain was sequenced within a study of graft-versus-host responses after intestinal transplantation. Germline V gene data show CDR1 as SGHVS and CDR2 as FNYEAQ. The CDR3 runs 20 residues. J was trimmed by 3 bases and V by 5 bases; bases with no gene match: 23. Repertoires were generated with immunoSEQ multiplex PCR, while TCRdb's copy carries only in-frame clones and drops some. The table has some 100,000 clones, 85% to 95% seen once. This clone was recorded once. Its specificity is unknown. V usage is TRBV7-6 and J usage is TRBJ2-7, with 9 bases aligning to TRBD2. The sample consisted of unstimulated CD8+ T cells sorted from spleen or lymph node cells, taken before transplant. This clonotype was sampled from a human donor who was the organ donor for an intestinal transplant. The CDR3 nucleotides are TGTGCCAGCAGCCTACTCAGTGATCTAGCGGGGAACAATGCGCTCTACGAGCAGTACTTC. It encodes CASSLLSDLAGNNALYEQYF.